One sample yielded the 11 T cell receptor beta chains listed below, sequenced in a study of blood T cell repertoires in COVID-19. The data were produced by immunoSEQ multiplex PCR, yet TCRdb's version contains in-frame clones alone and is incomplete. The sample has around 250,000 clones, 75% to 90% seen once. The source material was peripheral blood. Source of these receptors: a human donor in a cohort sampled during active COVID-19.

This clone was observed a single time. The chain links TRBV6-4 to TRBJ2-7; 7 nucleotides align to TRBD1. With 6 bases clipped from V and 1 base from J, the junction kept 6 bases outside the gene matches. Germline CDR1 is MRHNA and CDR2 is SNTAGT. The CDR3 sequence is 14 residues long. The CDR3 DNA reads as TGTGCCAGCAGGCGAACAGGGGTTTCCTACGAGCAGTACTTC. Its translation is CASRRTGVSYEQYF.

The chain joins TRBV27 to TRBJ1-1; 8 nucleotides line up with TRBD1. The germline CDR1 and CDR2 sequences are MNHEY and SMNVEV (reference sequence). The V segment lost 2 bases and the J segment 11 bases; nucleotides outside the gene matches: 10. The CDR3 runs to 14 residues. The CDR3 bases are TGTGCCAGCAGTTTAGACAGGGGCTCTAGGTATGCTTTCTTT. It codes for CASSLDRGSRYAFF.

The rearrangement uses TRBV6-5 and TRBJ1-1; tentative D call: TRBD1 (6 bases). This CDR3 has 16 residues. The ends were cut back, 4 bases at V and 3 bases at J, with 18 bases in the middle. Per germline, CDR1 MNHEY and CDR2 SVGAGI. In nucleotides, the CDR3 is TGTGCCAGCAGTTCGCATGGGACAACGAGGGACACTGAAGCTTTCTTT. Protein product: CASSSHGTTRDTEAFF.

The V and J genes are TRBV4-1 and TRBJ2-7, with D possibly TRBD2 on 6 matching bases. CDR3 length equals 14 residues. Germline CDR1 and CDR2: MGHRA and YSYEKL. V shed 8 bases and J shed 0 bases, with 14 bases lying between them. The CDR3 bases are TGCGCCAGCCGCACGGGACTGGCCTCCTACGAGCAGTACTTC. Protein sequence: CASRTGLASYEQYF.

The chain couples TRBV7-8 to TRBJ2-4; D gene uncertain. CDR3 length: 13 residues. Trimming removed 1 base from V and 6 bases from J, with 7 bases in between. CDR1 is SGHVS, CDR2 FQNEAQ, per germline. The CDR3, as DNA: TGTGCCAGCAGCTTAGGTCCAGGAAACATTCAGTACTTC. It codes for CASSLGPGNIQYF.

The chain links TRBV5-8 to TRBJ2-7; 15 positions agree with TRBD2. CDR3 length: 20 amino acids. Germline V gives CDR1 SGHTS, CDR2 YDEGEE. With 1 base clipped from V and 5 bases from J, the junction kept 16 bases outside the gene matches. The CDR3 is CASSLFLWTSGRAGKNEQYF. The CDR3, as DNA: TGTGCCAGCAGCTTGTTCCTTTGGACTAGCGGGAGGGCCGGTAAGAACGAGCAGTACTTC.

This chain uses TRBV15 with TRBJ2-1; no definite D call. The ends were cut back, 4 bases at V and 7 bases at J, with 14 bases in the middle. CDR1 and CDR2 (germline): LNHNV, YYDKDF (reference sequence). The CDR3 totals 14 residues. The CDR3 DNA sequence: TGTGCCACCAGCACTCGGGTCGTTCTGAATGAGCAGTTCTTC. It specifies CATSTRVVLNEQFF.

This clone was seen once. The rearrangement uses TRBV5-6 and TRBJ1-1, with 8 bases that match TRBD1. Germline lookup yields CDR1 SGHDT and CDR2 YYEEEE. The CDR3 spans 16 residues. V lost 1 base and J lost 0; bases outside the gene matches: 5. The CDR3 DNA reads as TGTGCCAGCAGCTTGCCCGGACAGGGACTGAACACTGAAGCTTTCTTT. Its protein is CASSLPGQGLNTEAFF.

The chain employs TRBV27 and TRBJ1-5; unclear D gene. With 3 bases removed from V and 2 bases from J, the gap between germline ends came to 14 bases. The CDR3 consists of 16 residues. Germline CDR1 is MNHEY and CDR2 is SMNVEV (reference sequence). The CDR3 DNA sequence: TGTGCCAGCAGTTTTAGCTCCGGGAGGGGCAATCAGCCCCAGCATTTT. Translating gives CASSFSSGRGNQPQHF.

Note on this clone: Other DNA sequences in the sample encode the same CDR3. Here the CDR3 reads CASSQGHYGYTF. The CDR3 DNA is TGTGCCAGCAGTCAGGGGCACTATGGCTACACCTTC. The chain has TRBV28 and TRBJ1-2; D may be TRBD1 (6 bases). This CDR3 contains 12 residues. Germline CDR1 and CDR2: MDHEN and SYDVKM. V was cut by 5 bases and J by 3 bases, with 7 bases left in between.

This chain links TRBV3-1 (or the pseudogene TRBV3-2) with TRBJ2-2; 14 bases are a match to TRBD2. There are 18 residues in the CDR3. Trimming took 3 bases from V and 5 from J; bases not matched to a gene: 8. Germline CDR1 LGHDT, CDR2 YNNKEL (reference sequence). The chain's CDR3 is CASSQRLAGGPQTGELFF. The CDR3 DNA follows: TGTGCCAGCAGCCAGCGACTAGCGGGAGGGCCCCAAACCGGGGAGCTGTTTTTT.